This TCR beta chain was identified during a study of cytomegalovirus exposure and HLA in healthy donors. This clone was recorded a few times. Its target is unknown. CDR3 length: 15 amino acids. Germline lookup yields CDR1 KGHSH and CDR2 LQKENI. Trimming removed 4 bases at V and 12 bases at J, with 21 bases between. Findings and limits, study-wide: A few CMV-associated chains were confirmed in vitro to be specific for CMV antigens. What was likely a sequencing artifact was a cluster of highly shared sequence variants. According to a later analysis, most TCR beta chains associated with CMV appeared HLA-restricted.

The PCR had 60 Vbeta and 13 Jbeta primers. Profiling relied on immunoSEQ multiplex PCR, and the TCRdb table lists in-frame clones only, not all of them. The sample lists roughly 120,000 clones; roughly 8.6% were seen once. The chain joins TRBV18 to TRBJ1-4; the D gene is possibly TRBD1 (5 bases). The receptor comes from a woman in her 40s in good health and CMV-seropositive. Material for sequencing was PBMCs. CDR3 in amino acids: CASSLNTGGAGELFF. For the CDR3, the DNA is TGTGCCAGCTCACTTAACACCGGAGGGGCTGGAGAACTGTTTTTT.